This T cell receptor beta chain was documented in a study of untreated major depressive disorder (dated by TCRdb to 2016 to 2019). General notes on the study: A cross-sectional case-control design was used to compare T cell phenotype and TCR repertoire between antidepressant-free major depressive disorder patients and individually matched non-depressed controls. Differences in Vbeta 5.1, Vbeta 11 and Vbeta 22 usage observed by flow cytometry in the whole cohort were followed up by sequencing. Paper-wide results and their limitations: For the sequencing comparisons, one-tailed planned tests were applied to only three preselected Vbeta families. TRBV25-01 and TRBV02-01 usage followed the flow-cytometry pattern but did not reach statistical significance in the sequencing data. Higher TRBV05-01 (Vbeta 5.1) usage among CD4+ T cells of depressed patients compared with controls was confirmed by sequencing, with p = 0.040 in a one-tailed test. In every sequenced subject, all of the top five TRBV05-01 clones were private clones. A comparatively small study sample was produced by the strict matching and exclusion criteria, and the generalizability of findings was thereby limited.

The CDR3 holds 12 amino acids from the cysteine to the phenylalanine. Only the CDR3 region is kept as DNA, spanning 36 bases read in frame from base 1. CDR1 and CDR2 are drawn from the germline V gene (reference sequence): GTSNPN, SVGIG. V is shortened by 2 bases, J by 4 bases, and the region joining them spans 8 bases. The Qiagen DNeasy Blood and Tissue Kit was used to extract total genomic DNA from purified CD4+ T cells. Amplification and sequencing of the TCRbeta CDR3 region, as defined according to IMGT, were carried out with immunoSEQ immunosequencing protocols. As for how the authors treated the data: Raw sequence data were preprocessed by the immunoSEQ service for PCR and sequencing error correction. The sequence data were imported into the immunoSEQ Analyzer and were further analyzed using VDJtools v1.0.7. Patient-control differences were tested with the paired Wilcoxon signed-rank test. In its TCRdb copy, this immuneACCESS table keeps in-frame sequences only and misses some clones. Where compared with another copy, unresolved V genes explain less than half of these, and the others have no known cause. The V and J calls and clone size were taken over from that table, and D and trimming were inferred from the DNA. The sample table lists approximately 20,000 clones, about 85% of them with a count of one. The top ten clonotypes cover about 0.8% of the sample.

As for this clone: Its antigen remains undetermined. The record has no base qualities; no much larger clone is one base away. Different DNA sequences within this sample yield the same CDR3.

Every depressed patient was matched in pairs with a non-depressed control on sex, age, current smoking status and body mass index. All participants were of European descent. Controls had no mood disorder either currently or in their lifetime and had a Quick Inventory of Depressive Symptoms-Self Report score of 5 or lower. Participants were excluded if they had major medical conditions, Axis I/II comorbidities, regular medication or illicit drug use, or weekly alcohol intake above 100 g. About 30 ml of peripheral blood was collected into EDTA tubes from each participant. Using the BD IMag Human CD4 T Lymphocyte Enrichment Set, CD4+ T cells were purified from thawed PBMCs via magnetic negative selection. The CD4+ enrichment method typically yielded around 95% purity as confirmed by flow cytometry. A subgroup of four or five case-control pairs, chosen blind to chemokine receptor expression and flow-cytometric repertoire skewing results, underwent TCRbeta sequencing. Every blood sample was taken in the morning at 8:00 a.m., after which PBMCs were separated out using Ficoll-Hypaque gradient centrifugation. Until being assayed, PBMCs were kept in liquid nitrogen after cryopreservation by gradual cooling to -80 degrees C.

Sequencing was done on a sample of CD4+ T cells from PBMCs. The sequence links TRBV30 to TRBJ1-1; a confident D gene designation cannot be given. This sequence was found in a woman in her 30s in good health. The bases read TGTGCCTGGAGTAAGGGAGGCACTGAAGCTTTCTTT. Its translation is CAWSKGGTEAFF.